What follows are 14 T cell receptor beta chains derived from one specimen sequenced in a study of Graves' ophthalmopathy and Graves' hyperthyroidism. TCR beta CDR3 amplification used RNA transcripts. An initial RT-PCR round employing HTBI primers preceded a second-round multiplex PCR. Using its own MiXCR run on the multiplex PCR reads, TCRdb lists one record per CDR3 protein. The data hold about 340,000 distinct CDR3 sequences, with 15% to 20% observed a single time. The sample was peripheral blood. These receptor sequences come from an adult man with Graves' ophthalmopathy.

This clonotype was seen at least ten times. The V gene is TRBV6-2 or TRBV6-3, the J gene TRBJ2-7, with TRBD2 matching 8 bases. The CDR3 is made up of 14 amino acids. Germline trimming cut 0 bases from V and 5 bases from J; bases unmatched to any gene: 3. Germline V CDR1 and CDR2: MNHEY, SVGEGT. As DNA, the CDR3 is TGTGCCAGCAGTTACTCGGGACTAGTAAACGAGCAGTACTTC. It is translated as CASSYSGLVNEQYF.

This clonotype occurred many times. The rearrangement uses TRBV29-1 and TRBJ1-2; unclear D gene. The CDR3 is 12 residues long. V was pared by 4 bases and J by 4 bases, with 10 bases between. Germline lookup yields CDR1 SQVTM and CDR2 ANQGSEA. The CDR3 reads CSVGAGPYGYTF. CDR3 nucleotide sequence: TGCAGCGTTGGAGCAGGACCCTATGGCTACACCTTC.

This clonotype was recorded at least ten times. This sequence joins TRBV18 and TRBJ1-1; D may be TRBD1 (5 bases). The CDR3 covers 13 residues. With 6 bases removed from V and 2 bases from J, the gap between germline ends came to 10 bases. Germline CDR1 reads KGHSH; CDR2 reads LQKENI. CDR3 in DNA: TGTGCCAGCTCTTCCGGGGCAAACACTGAAGCTTTCTTT. Translation: CASSSGANTEAFF.

This clonotype occurred many times. This rearrangement joins TRBV13 to TRBJ2-5, with D possibly being TRBD1 or TRBD2 (5 bases each). Germline-derived CDR1 and CDR2 are PRHDT and FYEKMQ (reference sequence). The CDR3 sequence is 15 residues long. Trimming removed 0 bases at V and 2 bases at J, with 10 bases between. The CDR3 DNA follows: TGTGCCAGCAGCTTAGGTCGGGGACCTCAAGAGACCCAGTACTTC. This sequence encodes CASSLGRGPQETQYF.

This clonotype came up many times. This chain joins TRBV5-1 and TRBJ2-7; D remains ambiguous. The CDR3 has 14 amino acids. Trimming stripped 0 bases from V and 1 base from J, with 8 bases between. Germline-derived CDR1 and CDR2 are SGHRS and YFSETQ. The CDR3 nucleotides are TGCGCCAGCAGCTTGGGTCCTATTTCCTACGAGCAGTACTTC. This codes for CASSLGPISYEQYF.

The chain recombines TRBV28 with TRBJ1-5; 7 nucleotides align to TRBD1. Germline assignment: CDR1 MDHEN and CDR2 SYDVKM. J was trimmed by 2 bases and V by 6 bases; bases with no gene match: 7. The CDR3 has 15 residues. CDR3 sequence (DNA): TGTGCCAGCAGCCCCGACAGGGTGGGCAATCAGCCCCAGCATTTT. Translating it yields CASSPDRVGNQPQHF.

As to this clonotype: A read error is possible here, since a much larger clone lies one base away. This likely comes from a read error, as the CDR3 has no conserved phenylalanine or tryptophan at its end. The chain couples TRBV12-3 or TRBV12-4 to TRBJ2-5; no reliable D call. Trimming removed 1 base at V and 5 bases at J, with 8 bases between. The CDR3 extends over 13 amino acids. The CDR3 region is CASSLVRWETQYS. For the CDR3, the DNA is TGTGCCAGCAGTTTAGTGCGGTGGGAGACCCAGTACTCC.

J is TRBJ2-2 and V is TRBV5-6; tentatively, D is TRBD1 (5 bases). V was cut by 2 bases and J by 5 bases, with 10 bases left in between. This CDR3 spans 14 amino acids. The germline V gene has CDR1 SGHDT and CDR2 YYEEEE. CDR3 residues: CASSFGAWTGELFF. Written as DNA, the CDR3 is TGTGCCAGCAGCTTTGGGGCCTGGACCGGGGAGCTGTTTTTT.

This clonotype was observed many times. This chain connects TRBV18 to TRBJ1-2, with 9 nucleotides matching TRBD1. The trim removed 5 bases at V and 6 bases at J, leaving 7 bases unmatched. Looked up from germline, CDR1 is KGHSH and CDR2 is LQKENI. This CDR3 has 14 residues. The CDR3 coding sequence is TGTGCCAGCTCAGCACGGACAGGGGATAATGGCTACACCTTC. Residues: CASSARTGDNGYTF. Filled out from reference TRBV18 and TRBJ1-2, the complete variable domain reads NAGVMQNPRHLVRRRGQEARLRCSPMKGHSHVYWYRQLPEEGLKFMVYLQKENIIDESGMPKERFSAEFPKEGPSILRIQQVVRGDSAAYFCASSARTGDNGYTFGSGTRLTVV.

This clonotype was seen many times. The chain employs TRBV7-2 and TRBJ1-1, with a possible D match to TRBD1 (6 bases). V was shortened by 3 bases and J by 11 bases, with 19 bases between the two germline ends. Germline CDR1 SGHTA, CDR2 FQGNSA. This CDR3 spans 14 amino acids. The DNA of the CDR3 is TGTGCCAGCAGCTTTGGGGATGGGACACCCGTTGCTTTCTTT. It codes for CASSFGDGTPVAFF.

V and J are TRBV6-1 and TRBJ1-1; D not resolved. Germline V gene sequence: CDR1 MNHNS, CDR2 SASEGT. Trimming pared 1 base from V and 13 bases from J, leaving 10 bases between. The CDR3 consists of 11 residues. This CDR3 reads CASSEGLIGFF. For the CDR3, the DNA is TGTGCCAGCAGTGAAGGTCTAATTGGTTTCTTT.

This clonotype was picked up many times. The chain has TRBV12-3 or TRBV12-4 and TRBJ2-5, with TRBD1 matching over 7 bases. This CDR3 spans 13 amino acids. V lost 4 bases, J lost 5 bases, and 4 bases stayed unmatched. The CDR3 sequence is CASSSRQGETQYF. The CDR3 DNA follows: TGTGCCAGCAGTTCCCGACAGGGCGAGACCCAGTACTTC.

This chain links TRBV4-3 with TRBJ2-2; unclear D gene. CDR1 LGHNA and CDR2 YSLEER come from the germline V gene. V lost 0 bases to trimming and J lost 7 bases, with 12 bases between them. The CDR3 is 15 residues long. The CDR3 protein is CASSQDIASLGELFF. CDR3 DNA sequence: TGCGCCAGCAGCCAAGATATAGCATCCCTCGGGGAGCTGTTTTTT.

Ten or more counts support this clonotype. V usage is TRBV19 and J usage is TRBJ1-1; D unresolved. Between the trimmed V and J ends, which lost 1 base and 11 bases, there was a span of 11 bases. The CDR3 spans 12 residues. Germline-derived CDR1 and CDR2 are LNHDA and SQIVND (reference sequence). The CDR3: CASSIVGGDAFF. The DNA of the CDR3 is TGTGCCAGTAGTATAGTCGGAGGAGATGCTTTCTTT.